The source of this T cell receptor (beta chain) is a study of shared clonotypes between healthy human individuals. Regarding the study as a whole: What naive subsets generally showed was a larger estimated richness than memory subsets showed.

The V gene's germline CDR1 is WNHNN and CDR2 SYGVQD (reference sequence). Trimming at V came to 6 bases and at J to 1 base, leaving 11 bases not matched to a gene. The length of the CDR3 is 16 residues. A CD45RA-negative memory subset and a CD45RA+ naive subset were separated from the CD4+ cells. The data were produced by immunoSEQ multiplex PCR, yet TCRdb's version contains in-frame clones alone and is incomplete. Counted here are about 1.1 million clones, around 78% occurring once; the ten biggest clones make up 0.55% to 0.7%. In the case of this clone: What it binds is unknown.

The chain joins TRBV10-1 to TRBJ2-5; 7 nucleotides match TRBD2. This clonotype was sampled from a man younger than 30 in good health. Some clones in this sample may be carry-over from other donors' samples. The sample comprised memory CD4+ T cells from PBMCs. Stated subset: CD45RA-negative fraction. Written as DNA, the CDR3 is TGCGCCAGCAGGGGTCCGTGGGGGGAGGGCCAAGAGACCCAGTACTTC. Protein: CASRGPWGEGQETQYF.